These 20 T cell receptor beta chains originate from one sample sequenced in a study of blood T cell repertoires in COVID-19. Clones were read by immunoSEQ multiplex PCR, and TCRdb kept only the in-frame ones, dropping some. The table lists around 250,000 clones, 80% to 90% of them singletons, with around 6.5% in the top ten. The sequenced sample consisted of peripheral blood. The receptors derive from a man aged 55 to 70 with acute or convalescent COVID-19.

In this sample, this clone turned up once. The gene calls are TRBV6-5 and TRBJ1-2, with 10 bases that match TRBD1. The CDR3 runs to 14 residues. From germline, CDR1 is MNHEY and CDR2 SVGAGI. Trimming took 6 bases from V and 6 from J; bases not matched to a gene: 7. The CDR3 sequence is CASRTGGASDGYTF. DNA of the CDR3: TGTGCCAGCAGGACAGGGGGCGCCTCGGATGGCTACACCTTC.

The chain recombines TRBV3-1 (or the pseudogene TRBV3-2) with TRBJ2-1, with TRBD2 matching 9 bases. The CDR3 sequence is 14 residues long. Trimming took 9 bases from V and 6 from J; bases not matched to a gene: 9. Germline values: CDR1 LGHDT, CDR2 YNNKEL (reference sequence). The DNA of the CDR3 is TGTGCCAGTTCCATAGCGGGAGAGCCCAATGAGCAGTTCTTC. Translated, it gives CASSIAGEPNEQFF.

The rearrangement joins TRBV19 to TRBJ2-3; the match to TRBD2 covers 7 bases. From germline, CDR1 is LNHDA and CDR2 SQIVND (reference sequence). This CDR3 is built from 17 residues. Trimming took 2 bases from V and 2 from J; bases not matched to a gene: 10. The CDR3, as DNA: TGTGCCAGTAGTATAAGGTCAGCGGGGACTTCCACAGATACGCAGTATTTT. Translated, it gives CASSIRSAGTSTDTQYF. Variable domain in full (rest from reference TRBV19 and TRBJ2-3): DGGITQSPKYLFRKEGQNVTLSCEQNLNHDAMYWYRQDPGQGLRLIYYSQIVNDFQKGDIAEGYSVSREKKESFPLTVTSAQKNPTAFYLCASSIRSAGTSTDTQYFGPGTRLTVL.

The chain carries TRBV9 and TRBJ1-2; D possibly corresponds to TRBD1 (6 bases). Deletions cut 4 bases from V and 3 bases from J, with 13 bases between. CDR1 SGDLS and CDR2 YYNGEE come from the germline V gene. The CDR3 length is 14 residues. The CDR3 spells CASSPARGDYGYTF. The CDR3 DNA reads TGTGCCAGCAGCCCCGCCAGGGGCGACTATGGCTACACCTTC.

This clone was detected only once. The chain joins TRBV6-5 to TRBJ1-2, with D possibly TRBD1 on 5 matching bases. The CDR3 covers 13 residues. Trimming shortened V by 6 bases and J by 5 bases, and 13 bases separated the two germline ends. Germline loops: CDR1 MNHEY, CDR2 SVGAGI. The CDR3 region is CASRLGGAYGYTF. In DNA, the CDR3 is TGTGCCAGCAGGCTGGGAGGGGCTTATGGCTACACCTTC.

V is TRBV10-3 and J is TRBJ2-7; D gene uncertain. The CDR3 extends over 15 amino acids. Germline-derived CDR1 and CDR2 are ENHRY and SYGVKD. The germline V and J ends were trimmed by 8 bases and 0 bases, with 17 bases remaining between them. In DNA form, the CDR3 reads TGTGCCATCGAGGATCGTGACGCCGGCTCCTACGAGCAGTACTTC. Translating gives CAIEDRDAGSYEQYF.

The V and J genes are TRBV19 and TRBJ2-1, with a possible D match to TRBD1 (5 bases). Germline CDR1 LNHDA, CDR2 SQIVND (reference sequence). The CDR3 has 14 residues. V was cut by 8 bases and J by 0 bases, with 11 bases left in between. In DNA form, the CDR3 reads TGTGCCAGTTCGGACACCAACTCCTACAATGAGCAGTTCTTC. Translating gives CASSDTNSYNEQFF.

This chain links TRBV28 with TRBJ1-5; 7 positions agree with TRBD1. V shed 8 bases, J shed 0 bases, and the junction held 13 bases outside the gene matches. CDR1 MDHEN and CDR2 SYDVKM come from the germline V gene. The CDR3 sequence is 17 residues long. CDR3 nucleotides: TGTGCCAGCTTCGGACAGGCAACTTTCTTTAGCAATCAGCCCCAGCATTTT. Encoded protein: CASFGQATFFSNQPQHF.

J is TRBJ2-7 and V is TRBV18; maybe TRBD1 (6 bases). This CDR3 is 17 amino acids long. Trimming left V 4 bases short and J 1 base short, with 20 bases between. Germline CDR1 is KGHSH and CDR2 is LQKENI. The CDR3 region is CASSQTVGTPASYEQYF. DNA for the CDR3: TGTGCCAGCTCACAAACTGTCGGGACACCAGCATCCTACGAGCAGTACTTC.

This sequence joins TRBV28 and TRBJ1-1, with unresolved D. The CDR3 covers 13 residues. The V and J ends lost 7 bases and 4 bases respectively, with 13 bases between them. Germline CDR1 and CDR2: MDHEN and SYDVKM. The CDR3 DNA follows: TGTGCCAGCACTATGGGTCGGGGCACTGAAGCTTTCTTT. Its translation: CASTMGRGTEAFF.

The CDR3 loop is CASSIQGAKETQYF. In DNA form, the CDR3 reads TGTGCCAGTAGTATCCAGGGGGCAAAAGAGACCCAGTACTTC. The chain joins TRBV19 to TRBJ2-5; 8 nucleotides match TRBD1. J gave up 3 bases and V 3 bases, and 3 bases lay outside the gene matches. Germline CDR1 reads LNHDA; CDR2 reads SQIVND (reference sequence). The CDR3 contains 14 residues.

The rearrangement joins TRBV4-1 to TRBJ2-1; the match to TRBD1 covers 8 bases. The CDR3 contains 17 residues. The V segment lost 0 bases and the J segment 0 bases; nucleotides outside the gene matches: 4. The V gene's germline CDR1 is MGHRA and CDR2 YSYEKL. This CDR3 reads CASSQDPGGASYNEQFF. The CDR3 region has the DNA TGCGCCAGCAGCCAAGATCCAGGGGGCGCCTCCTACAATGAGCAGTTCTTC.

The CDR3: CASSLPGTSGSDEQFF. CDR3 nucleotide sequence: TGTGCCAGCAGCCTCCCGGGGACTAGCGGGAGTGATGAGCAGTTCTTC. This sequence joins TRBV4-2 and TRBJ2-1, with 14 positions matching TRBD2. This CDR3 is built from 16 residues. V shed 4 bases, J shed 8 bases, and the junction held 7 bases outside the gene matches. Germline V gene lookup returns CDR1 LGHNA and CDR2 YNFKEQ.

The chain employs TRBV6-2 or TRBV6-3 and TRBJ2-5; D possibly corresponds to TRBD2 (5 bases). The germline V gene encodes CDR1 MNHEY and CDR2 SVGEGT. CDR3 length: 16 amino acids. The germline V and J ends were trimmed by 0 bases and 1 base, with 12 bases remaining between them. Written as DNA, the CDR3 is TGTGCCAGCAGTTACTCAATTGAGGGTCTCCAAGAGACCCAGTACTTC. Residues: CASSYSIEGLQETQYF.

The V and J genes are TRBV6-2 or TRBV6-3 and TRBJ2-3; no definite D call. V lost 5 bases, J lost 2 bases, and 11 bases lay in between. Germline CDR1 reads MNHEY; CDR2 reads SVGEGT. This CDR3 contains 14 residues. CDR3 amino acids: CASSALGDTDTQYF. The CDR3 nucleotides are TGTGCCAGCAGTGCACTGGGCGACACAGATACGCAGTATTTT.

V gene TRBV19 combines with J gene TRBJ1-1; 11 bases are a match to TRBD1. Per germline, CDR1 LNHDA and CDR2 SQIVND (reference sequence). V lost 4 bases, J lost 7 bases, and 5 bases stayed unmatched. This CDR3 has 14 amino acids. CDR3: CASSTGQGAGEAFF. The CDR3 DNA is TGTGCCAGTAGTACAGGACAGGGGGCGGGTGAAGCTTTCTTT.

This rearrangement joins TRBV19 to TRBJ2-1, with 8 positions matching TRBD1. Trimming cost V 5 bases and J 9 bases; bases outside gene matches: 9. Germline loops: CDR1 LNHDA, CDR2 SQIVND (reference sequence). The CDR3 has 14 amino acids. CDR3 region: CASSYQGAPSEQFF. The CDR3 region has the DNA TGTGCCAGTAGTTATCAGGGGGCCCCGAGTGAGCAGTTCTTC.

The chain employs TRBV6-6 and TRBJ1-5; 7 nucleotides line up with TRBD1. Germline assignment: CDR1 MNHNY and CDR2 SVGAGI (reference sequence). Trimming at V came to 6 bases and at J to 5 bases, leaving 7 bases not matched to a gene. This CDR3 has 14 residues. The chain's CDR3 is CASRFRTGHQPQHF. For the CDR3, the DNA is TGTGCCAGCAGGTTTCGGACAGGCCATCAGCCCCAGCATTTT.

The rearrangement uses TRBV10-2 and TRBJ2-3; 9 nucleotides align to TRBD2. The junction had 6 bases not matched to a gene; V was cut back by 2 bases and J by 3 bases. The germline CDR1 and CDR2 sequences are WSHSY and SAAADI. CDR3 size: 16 residues. Here the CDR3 reads CASSEIASGNTDTQYF. In DNA, the CDR3 is TGCGCCAGCAGTGAGATCGCTAGCGGGAATACAGATACGCAGTATTTT.

The chain combines TRBV28 with TRBJ1-5, with D possibly being TRBD1 (6 bases). This CDR3 spans 19 amino acids. The germline gives CDR1 MDHEN, CDR2 SYDVKM. The ends were cut back, 4 bases at V and 3 bases at J, with 25 bases in the middle. The CDR3 DNA reads as TGTGCCAGCAGTTACAGACAGGCAGGCGTGAAGGCCATCAATCAGCCCCAGCATTTT. Its protein is CASSYRQAGVKAINQPQHF.